The T cell receptor (beta chain) described here comes from a study of regulatory T cells in long-lasting Graves disease. Time point denoted: newly diagnosed GD, antithyroid drugs for less than 3 months. The TCR library was made from RNA extracted from PBMCs. Per the germline V gene, CDR1 is WSHSY and CDR2 is SAAADI. V trimming: 6 bases; J trimming: 6 bases; junction bases outside the gene matches: 13. The CDR3 is 16 amino acids. Sequencing libraries for TCR beta were prepared with iRepertoire HTBI primers and Arm-PCR of CDR3 regions. TCRdb reprocessed the multiplex PCR reads with MiXCR, giving one entry per CDR3 protein. Of more than 350,000 distinct CDR3 sequences in the sample, more than 13% were seen once. These data were also reused for a study on T cells in Graves' hyperthyroidism and ophthalmopathy.

The starting material was peripheral blood mononuclear cells (PBMCs), obtained at new diagnosis, from a patient treated with antithyroid drugs. This clonotype was sampled from a woman under 40 with Graves disease. The V call is TRBV10-2, the J call TRBJ1-5, with 8 bases that match TRBD1. The CDR3 DNA reads TGCGCCAGCAGCGACCAGGGGGCGGGGGGTGGTCAGCCCCAGCATTTT. This sequence encodes CASSDQGAGGGQPQHF.